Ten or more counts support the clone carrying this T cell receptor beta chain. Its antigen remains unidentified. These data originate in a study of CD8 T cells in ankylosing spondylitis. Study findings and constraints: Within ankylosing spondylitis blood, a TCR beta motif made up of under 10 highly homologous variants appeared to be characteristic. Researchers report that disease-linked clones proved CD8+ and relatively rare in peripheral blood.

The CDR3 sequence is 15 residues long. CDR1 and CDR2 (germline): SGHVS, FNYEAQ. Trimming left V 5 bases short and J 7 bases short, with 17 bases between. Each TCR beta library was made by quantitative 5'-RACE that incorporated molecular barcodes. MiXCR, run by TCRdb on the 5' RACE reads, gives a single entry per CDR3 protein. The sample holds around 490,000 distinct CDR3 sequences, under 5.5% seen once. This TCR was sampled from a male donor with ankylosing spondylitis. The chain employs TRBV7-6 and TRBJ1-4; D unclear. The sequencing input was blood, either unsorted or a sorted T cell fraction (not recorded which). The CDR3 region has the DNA TGTGCCAGCAGCCAATCGGGAATCGGAAGTGAAAAACTGTTTTTT. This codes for CASSQSGIGSEKLFF. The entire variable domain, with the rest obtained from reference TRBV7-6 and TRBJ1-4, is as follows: GAGVSQSPRYKVTKRGQDVALRCDPISGHVSLYWYRQALGQGPEFLTYFNYEAQQDKSGLPNDRFSAERPEGSISTLTIQRTEQRDSAMYRCASSQSGIGSEKLFFGSGTQLSVL.